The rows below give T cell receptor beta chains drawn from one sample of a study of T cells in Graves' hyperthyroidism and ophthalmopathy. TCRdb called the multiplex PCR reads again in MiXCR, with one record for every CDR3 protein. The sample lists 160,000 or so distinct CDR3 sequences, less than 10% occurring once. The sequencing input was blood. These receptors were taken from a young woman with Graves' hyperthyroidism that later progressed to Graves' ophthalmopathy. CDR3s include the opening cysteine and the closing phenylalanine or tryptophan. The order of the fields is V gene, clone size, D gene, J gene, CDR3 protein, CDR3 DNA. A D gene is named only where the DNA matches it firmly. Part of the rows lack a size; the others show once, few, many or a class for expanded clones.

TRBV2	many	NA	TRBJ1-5	CASSQTGWVQPQHF	TGTGCCAGCAGTCAAACAGGGTGGGTTCAGCCCCAGCATTTT
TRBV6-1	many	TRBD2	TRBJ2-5	CASSIQRGAKQETQYF	TGTGCCAGCAGTATCCAGCGGGGGGCAAAACAAGAGACCCAGTACTTC
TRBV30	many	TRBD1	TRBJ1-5	CAWSGDSYVQPQHF	TGTGCCTGGAGTGGGGACAGTTATGTGCAGCCCCAGCATTTT
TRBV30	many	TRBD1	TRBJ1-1	CAWSGQRNTEAFF	TGTGCCTGGTCGGGACAGAGAAACACTGAAGCTTTCTTT
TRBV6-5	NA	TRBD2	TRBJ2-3	CASSYQASGGTQYF	TGTGCCAGCAGTTACCAGGCTAGCGGGGGTACGCAGTATTTT
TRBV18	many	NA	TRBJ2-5	CASSPTFQETQYF	TGTGCCAGCTCACCAACGTTCCAAGAGACCCAGTACTTC
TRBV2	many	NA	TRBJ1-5	CASSEGEILFYSNQPQHF	TGTGCCAGCAGTGAAGGGGAGATCCTTTTCTATAGCAATCAGCCCCAGCATTTT
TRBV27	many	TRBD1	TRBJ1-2	CASSLYRGDNYGYTF	TGTGCCAGCAGTTTATACAGGGGGGATAACTATGGCTACACCTTC
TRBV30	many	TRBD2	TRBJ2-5	CAWSVPRLAAGLSSQETQYF	TGTGCCTGGAGTGTACCCCGACTAGCCGCAGGCTTGAGCTCCCAAGAGACCCAGTACTTC
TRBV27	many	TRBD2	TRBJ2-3	CASSLSVAGPTDTQYF	TGTGCCAGCAGTTTATCAGTAGCGGGGCCCACAGATACGCAGTATTTT
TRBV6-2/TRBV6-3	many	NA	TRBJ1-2	CASSYPGGRNYGYTF	TGTGCCAGCAGTTACCCGGGCGGGAGAAACTATGGCTACACCTTC
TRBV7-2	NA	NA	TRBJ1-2	CASSFLYGDKAIYGYTF	TGTGCCAGCAGCTTCCTATATGGGGACAAGGCCATCTATGGCTACACCTTC
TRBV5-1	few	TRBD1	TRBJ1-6	CASSLAGTGKNNSPLHF	TGCGCCAGCAGCTTGGCCGGGACAGGAAAAAATAATTCACCCCTCCACTTT
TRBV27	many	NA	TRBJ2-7	CASSFQPREEQYF	TGTGCCAGCAGTTTCCAACCCCGGGAGGAGCAGTACTTC
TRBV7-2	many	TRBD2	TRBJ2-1	CASSARLALLFF	TGTGCCAGCAGCGCGCGACTAGCATTGTTGTTCTTC
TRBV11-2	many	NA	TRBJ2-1	CASRRMNQVSYNEQFF	TGTGCCAGCAGAAGAATGAACCAGGTTTCCTACAATGAGCAGTTCTTC
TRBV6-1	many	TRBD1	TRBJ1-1	CASSRTGGYSRLAFF	TGTGCCAGCAGCCGAACAGGGGGATATTCGAGATTGGCTTTCTTT
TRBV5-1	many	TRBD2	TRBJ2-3	CASSVGTSGLGTDTQYF	TGCGCCAGCAGCGTCGGGACTAGCGGTTTAGGCACAGATACGCAGTATTTT
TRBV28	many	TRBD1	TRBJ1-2	CASRKDRGTVGGYTF	TGTGCCAGCAGAAAGGACAGGGGTACAGTTGGCGGCTACACCTTC
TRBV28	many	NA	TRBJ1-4	CASSLTVHEKLFF	TGTGCCAGCAGTTTAACGGTTCATGAAAAACTGTTTTTT
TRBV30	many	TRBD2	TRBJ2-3	CAWVAGGLSQYF	TGTGCCTGGGTGGCGGGGGGGCTATCGCAGTATTTT
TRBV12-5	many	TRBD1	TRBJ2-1	CASGSGTGTYNEQFF	TGTGCTAGTGGATCCGGGACAGGGACTTACAATGAGCAGTTCTTC
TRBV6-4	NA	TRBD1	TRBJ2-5	CASSEDRGLLETQYF	TGTGCCAGCAGTGAGGACAGGGGACTATTAGAGACCCAGTACTTC
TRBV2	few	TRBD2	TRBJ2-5	CASSEGWGSGRGETQYF	TGTGCCAGCAGTGAAGGGTGGGGTAGCGGGAGAGGAGAGACCCAGTACTTC
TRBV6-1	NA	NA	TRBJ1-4	CASSEGPGLSEKLFF	TGTGCCAGCAGCGAAGGTCCAGGGCTTTCGGAAAAACTGTTTTTT
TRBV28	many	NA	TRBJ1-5	CASSPGQDVHSNQPQHF	TGTGCCAGCAGCCCGGGACAAGATGTTCATAGCAATCAGCCCCAGCATTTT
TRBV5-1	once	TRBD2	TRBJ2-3	CASSYRTSGRFGTTDTQYF	TGCGCCAGCAGCTACCGGACTAGCGGGAGGTTTGGAACCACAGATACGCAGTATTTT
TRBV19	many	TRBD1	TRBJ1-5	CASSPTGGENQPQHF	TGTGCCAGTAGCCCGACAGGGGGGGAAAATCAGCCCCAGCATTTT
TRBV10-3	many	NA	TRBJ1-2	CATSTPGDLEGYTF	TGTGCCACCTCCACACCCGGGGATCTGGAGGGCTACACCTTC
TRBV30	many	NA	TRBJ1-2	CAWSALQDYGYTF	TGTGCCTGGAGCGCTCTTCAGGACTATGGCTACACCTTC
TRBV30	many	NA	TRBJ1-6	CAWRSTGNSPLHF	TGTGCCTGGAGGTCGACAGGAAATTCACCCCTCCACTTT
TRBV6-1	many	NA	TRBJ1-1	CASSFGPGEAFF	TGTGCCAGCAGCTTCGGACCCGGTGAAGCTTTCTTT
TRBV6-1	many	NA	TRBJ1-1	CASHPGTEAFF	TGTGCCAGCCATCCGGGCACTGAAGCTTTCTTT
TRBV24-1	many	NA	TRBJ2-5	CATSDLPGAVETQYF	TGTGCCACCAGTGATTTGCCCGGGGCGGTGGAGACCCAGTACTTC
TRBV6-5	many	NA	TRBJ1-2	CASSYSSGNYGYTF	TGTGCCAGCAGTTACTCGTCAGGGAACTATGGCTACACCTTC
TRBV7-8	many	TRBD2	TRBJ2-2	CASSLARGTGELFF	TGTGCCAGCAGCTTAGCGCGGGGGACCGGGGAGCTGTTTTTT
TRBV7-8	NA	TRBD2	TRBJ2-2	CASSFRRGLESGTGELFF	TGTGCCAGCAGCTTTAGACGGGGACTAGAGTCTGGCACCGGGGAGCTGTTTTTT
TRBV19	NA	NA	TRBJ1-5	CASSGRGVDNQPQHF	TGTGCCAGTAGTGGGCGAGGGGTGGACAATCAGCCCCAGCATTTT
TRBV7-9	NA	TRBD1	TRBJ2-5	CASSPRTGTVQETQYF	TGTGCCAGCAGCCCACGGACAGGGACGGTTCAAGAGACCCAGTACTTC
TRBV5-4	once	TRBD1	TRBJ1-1	CATFKSGTANTEAFF	TGTGCCACATTTAAGTCCGGGACAGCTAACACTGAAGCTTTCTTT
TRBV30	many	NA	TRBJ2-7	CAWSIGPYEQYF	TGTGCCTGGAGCATCGGGCCCTACGAGCAGTACTTC
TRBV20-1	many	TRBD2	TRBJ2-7	CSVQPPSGYYEQYF	TGCAGTGTTCAGCCGCCTAGCGGATACTACGAGCAGTACTTC
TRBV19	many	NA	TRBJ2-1	CASQSSRGAPNEQFF	TGTGCCAGCCAAAGCTCTCGGGGGGCGCCGAATGAGCAGTTCTTC
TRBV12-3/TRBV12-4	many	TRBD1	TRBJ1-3	CASSLWTGFEFSGNTIYF	TGTGCCAGCAGTCTATGGACAGGGTTTGAGTTCTCTGGAAACACCATATATTTT
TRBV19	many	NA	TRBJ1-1	CASSDGGYTEAFF	TGTGCCAGTAGTGACGGTGGGTACACTGAAGCTTTCTTT
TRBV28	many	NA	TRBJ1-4	CASRSVMGDEKLFF	TGTGCCAGCAGGTCGGTCATGGGGGACGAAAAACTGTTTTTT
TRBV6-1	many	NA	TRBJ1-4	CASFRGSTNEKLFF	TGTGCCAGCTTCCGGGGGTCAACTAATGAAAAACTGTTTTTT
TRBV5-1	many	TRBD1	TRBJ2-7	CASRIQQGEIYEQYF	TGCGCCAGCAGAATCCAACAGGGGGAGATCTACGAGCAGTACTTC